The entry below gives a single T cell receptor beta chain sequence along with its context. This sample stems from a study of shared clonotypes between healthy human individuals. Clones were read by immunoSEQ multiplex PCR, and TCRdb kept only the in-frame ones, dropping some. The table lists under 2,500,000 clones, nearly 97% of them singletons. V dropped 10 bases and J dropped 1 base, with 13 bases sitting between them. Germline V CDR1 and CDR2: KGHSH, LQKENI. The CDR3 extends over 13 amino acids. The chain uses TRBV18 and TRBJ1-1; unclear D gene. The sequencing sample was made of naive CD4+ T cells sorted from blood. The sample's subset: CD45RA+ positively selected. The source of this sequence is a man aged 18 to 35 in good health. As DNA, the CDR3 is TGTGCCACCCAACGCGGAGAGAACACTGAAGCTTTCTTT. Encoded protein: CATQRGENTEAFF.